Ten or more counts support the clone carrying this TCR beta chain. The target antigen is unknown. Donors, without exception, were Caucasian adults residing in Nashville, Tennessee. Spread over ten immunoSEQ deep assay plates, unsorted PBMC DNA underwent sequencing. Repertoires were generated with immunoSEQ multiplex PCR, while TCRdb's copy carries only in-frame clones and drops some. Here the sample spans fewer than 700,000 clones, just over 75% being singletons. The data originate from a study of shared clonotypes between healthy human individuals. V was clipped by 0 bases and J by 8 bases, with 11 bases between them. The length of the CDR3 is 14 residues. Per germline, CDR1 LNHNV and CDR2 YYDKDF (reference sequence). Study outcomes and limitations: Among donors, clonotype sharing was expected to be affected by sequencing depth.

The sequenced sample was PBMCs. The TCR originated in a middle-aged woman in good health. Some clones in this sample may be carry-over from other donors' samples. The V gene is TRBV15, the J gene TRBJ2-1, with D tentatively TRBD1 (6 bases). CDR3 nucleotide sequence: TGTGCCACCAGCAGAGAGGGGGCGAGTGATGAGCAGTTCTTC. Protein: CATSREGASDEQFF.